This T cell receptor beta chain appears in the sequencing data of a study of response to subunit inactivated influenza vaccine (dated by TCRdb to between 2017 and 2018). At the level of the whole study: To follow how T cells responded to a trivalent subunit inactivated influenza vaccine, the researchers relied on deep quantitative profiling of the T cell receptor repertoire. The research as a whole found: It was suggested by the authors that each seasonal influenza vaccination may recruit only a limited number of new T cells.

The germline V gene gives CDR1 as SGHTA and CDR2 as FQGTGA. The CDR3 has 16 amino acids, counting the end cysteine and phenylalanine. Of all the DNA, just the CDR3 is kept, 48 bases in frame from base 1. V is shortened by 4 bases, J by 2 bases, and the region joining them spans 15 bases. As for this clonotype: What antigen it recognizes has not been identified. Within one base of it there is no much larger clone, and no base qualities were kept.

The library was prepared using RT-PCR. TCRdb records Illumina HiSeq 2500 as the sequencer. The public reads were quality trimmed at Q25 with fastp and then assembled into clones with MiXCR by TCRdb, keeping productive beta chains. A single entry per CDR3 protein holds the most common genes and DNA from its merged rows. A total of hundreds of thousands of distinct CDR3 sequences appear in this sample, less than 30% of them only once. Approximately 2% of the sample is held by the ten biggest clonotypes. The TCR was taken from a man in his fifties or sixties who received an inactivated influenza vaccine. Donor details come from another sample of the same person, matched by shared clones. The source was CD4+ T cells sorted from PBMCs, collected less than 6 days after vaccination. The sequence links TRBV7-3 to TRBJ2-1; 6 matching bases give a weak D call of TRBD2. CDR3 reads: CASSSHGASAYNEQFF. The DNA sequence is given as TGTGCCAGCAGCTCGCATGGGGCTAGCGCCTACAATGAGCAGTTCTTC. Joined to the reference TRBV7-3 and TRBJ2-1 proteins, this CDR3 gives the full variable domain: GAGVSQTPSNKVTEKGKYVELRCDPISGHTALYWYRQSLGQGPEFLIYFQGTGAADDSGLPNDRFFAVRPEGSVSTLKIQRTERGDSAVYLCASSSHGASAYNEQFFGPGTRLTVL.